This passage covers 16 T cell receptor beta chains from one sample sequenced in a study of blood T cell repertoires in COVID-19. The table came from immunoSEQ multiplex PCR; TCRdb's copy has only in-frame clones and leaves some out. The data show around 130,000 clones, with around 83% seen just once and about 9.5% held by the top ten. The sequencing input was peripheral blood. All receptors come from a middle-aged man with active or convalescent COVID-19.

The rearrangement uses TRBV4-3 and TRBJ2-3, with TRBD2 matching over 7 bases. The length of the CDR3 is 17 residues. In germline, CDR1 is LGHNA, CDR2 YSLEER. V shed 1 base and J 1 base; nucleotides not matched to a gene: 8. The CDR3, as DNA: TGCGCCAGCAGCCAAGCGTGGGGGGGGGTTGGCACAGATACGCAGTATTTT. Translation gives CASSQAWGGVGTDTQYF.

V gene TRBV28 combines with J gene TRBJ1-2; the match to TRBD1 covers 10 bases. There are 12 residues in the CDR3. Trimming at V came to 3 bases and at J to 14 bases, leaving 6 bases not matched to a gene. The germline V gene encodes CDR1 MDHEN and CDR2 SYDVKM. The CDR3 spells CASSLRQGASTF. The CDR3 bases are TGTGCCAGCAGTTTGCGACAGGGGGCGAGTACCTTC.

The chain has TRBV2 and TRBJ1-3, with D unclear. V lost 9 bases, J lost 0 bases, and 6 bases lay in between. Per the germline V gene, CDR1 is SNHLY and CDR2 is FYNNEI. The CDR3 is 12 amino acids. In DNA form, the CDR3 reads TGTGCCAGTCAGGTCTCTGGAAACACCATATATTTT. Residues: CASQVSGNTIYF.

This clone was seen more than once but under ten times. The rearrangement uses TRBV2 and TRBJ2-2; D is unresolved. Germline V lookup: CDR1 SNHLY, CDR2 FYNNEI. Trimming left V 6 bases short and J 7 bases short, with 18 bases between. This CDR3 has 15 amino acids. For the CDR3, the DNA is TGTGCCAGCAGACAGAGTTGGGCGAAAAGCGGGGAGCTGTTTTTT. Its translation is CASRQSWAKSGELFF.

The chain has TRBV19 and TRBJ1-3; D gene unclear. The CDR3 covers 15 residues. CDR1 and CDR2 from the germline V gene are LNHDA and SQIVND (reference sequence). The V and J ends lost 1 base and 0 bases respectively, with 7 bases between them. This CDR3 reads CASSIVTFSGNTIYF. CDR3 coding DNA: TGTGCCAGTAGTATAGTGACATTCTCTGGAAACACCATATATTTT.

V gene TRBV9 combines with J gene TRBJ1-5, with D tentatively TRBD1 (6 bases). V dropped 5 bases and J dropped 0 bases, with 12 bases sitting between them. CDR1 SGDLS and CDR2 YYNGEE come from the germline V gene. This CDR3 has 15 amino acids. The CDR3 loop reads CASSKTGYSNQPQHF. CDR3 coding DNA: TGTGCCAGCAGTAAGACAGGCTATAGCAATCAGCCCCAGCATTTT.

The chain carries TRBV7-2 and TRBJ1-2; D ambiguous. Trimming pared 0 bases from V and 0 bases from J, leaving 11 bases between. This CDR3 is 16 amino acids long. Germline lookup yields CDR1 SGHTA and CDR2 FQGNSA. CDR3: CASSLAVTSPNYGYTF. In DNA, the CDR3 is TGTGCCAGCAGCTTAGCAGTAACAAGTCCTAACTATGGCTACACCTTC.

The V gene is TRBV3-1 (or the pseudogene TRBV3-2), the J gene TRBJ2-2, with 7 bases fitting TRBD2. V trimming: 1 base; J trimming: 1 base; junction bases outside the gene matches: 3. The CDR3 runs to 16 residues. Germline V gene sequence: CDR1 LGHDT, CDR2 YNNKEL (reference sequence). The DNA of the CDR3 is TGTGCCAGCAGCCAAGGACTAGCACTGAACACCGGGGAGCTGTTTTTT. Its translation: CASSQGLALNTGELFF.

This chain links TRBV19 with TRBJ2-3; possible D gene TRBD2, 5 bases. From germline, CDR1 is LNHDA and CDR2 SQIVND (reference sequence). V was shortened by 5 bases and J by 2 bases, with 17 bases between the two germline ends. This CDR3 comprises 16 residues. For the CDR3, the DNA is TGTGCCAGTAGTTCGCAGGCGGCTAGCCCCACAGATACGCAGTATTTT. Its translation: CASSSQAASPTDTQYF.

This clone was observed a few times. The gene calls are TRBV2 and TRBJ1-5, with a possible D match to TRBD1 (6 bases). V was pared by 4 bases and J by 1 base, with 14 bases between. CDR1 and CDR2 (germline): SNHLY, FYNNEI. This CDR3 comprises 16 residues. The CDR3 sequence: CASSGIGQRSNQPQHF. The CDR3, as DNA: TGTGCCAGCAGTGGAATTGGACAGAGGAGCAATCAGCCCCAGCATTTT.

The chain combines TRBV18 with TRBJ1-4; D might be TRBD1 (6 bases). The CDR3 extends over 15 amino acids. V was clipped by 1 base and J by 4 bases, with 10 bases between them. Per germline, CDR1 KGHSH and CDR2 LQKENI. The CDR3 loop reads CASSPLGHGNEKLFF. The CDR3 DNA reads as TGTGCCAGCTCACCACTGGGACACGGTAATGAAAAACTGTTTTTT.

The V gene is TRBV10-3, the J gene TRBJ2-5, with 7 bases fitting TRBD2. The ends lost 6 bases at V and 2 bases at J; junction bases unmatched: 3. Looked up from germline, CDR1 is ENHRY and CDR2 is SYGVKD. The CDR3 length is 13 residues. CDR3 DNA sequence: TGTGCCATCAGCCCTAGCGGACAAGAGACCCAGTACTTC. Its protein is CAISPSGQETQYF.

The V call is TRBV5-4, the J call TRBJ2-7; the D gene is possibly TRBD2 (6 bases). V lost 3 bases to trimming and J lost 1 base, with 8 bases between them. Germline loops: CDR1 SGHNT, CDR2 YYREEE (reference sequence). The CDR3 is made up of 13 amino acids. The CDR3 loop is CASSWGTSYEQYF. DNA for the CDR3: TGTGCCAGCAGCTGGGGGACTTCCTACGAGCAGTACTTC.

The chain combines TRBV6-6 with TRBJ2-5; TRBD2 is a possible D gene (6 bases). Germline CDR1 MNHNY, CDR2 SVGAGI (reference sequence). The CDR3 sequence is 14 residues long. V gave up 6 bases and J gave up 5 bases, with 16 bases separating them. CDR3 sequence reads: CASSLRDRGETQYF. The CDR3, as DNA: TGTGCCAGCAGCCTACGAGACCGGGGGGAGACCCAGTACTTC.

This sequence joins TRBV7-2 and TRBJ2-5; tentatively, D is TRBD2 (6 bases). The germline gives CDR1 SGHTA, CDR2 FQGNSA. The CDR3 consists of 15 residues. The V gene lost 1 base and the J gene lost 5 bases, with 14 bases spanning the gap. CDR3 DNA sequence: TGTGCCAGCAGCTTAGTATGGCGGGGAGGTGAGACCCAGTACTTC. Protein: CASSLVWRGGETQYF. Full variable domain (outside the CDR3, taken from reference TRBV7-2 and TRBJ2-5): GAGVSQSPSNKVTEKGKDVELRCDPISGHTALYWYRQSLGQGLEFLIYFQGNSAPDKSGLPSDRFSAERTGGSVSTLTIQRTQQEDSAVYLCASSLVWRGGETQYFGPGTRLLVL.

The gene calls are TRBV12-5 and TRBJ2-7, with D maybe TRBD1 (5 bases). This CDR3 is 13 amino acids long. V dropped 1 base and J dropped 1 base, with 5 bases sitting between them. Germline assignment: CDR1 LGHNT and CDR2 FRNRAP. CDR3 loop: CASGLGQSYEQYF. As DNA, the CDR3 is TGTGCTAGTGGTTTGGGACAGTCCTACGAGCAGTACTTC.